This T cell receptor (beta chain) is drawn from a study of CD8+CD57+ T cells in acquired aplastic anemia. Study at large: Sorted CD4+ and CD8+ cell DNA averaged 3.2 ug.

Study results and limitations: Patients and controls shared some 30 CD8+ CDR3 sequences, highly expressed in patients.

Comment on this clonotype: The antigen is not known.

Genomic DNA provided the template from which TCR beta VDJ and CDR3 profiles were obtained. A single record per CDR3 protein comes from TCRdb applying MiXCR to the reads. Counted here are 200,000 or so distinct CDR3 sequences, 40% to 60% occurring once; the ten biggest clones make up just under 20%. The germline gives CDR1 LNHNV, CDR2 YYDKDF (reference sequence). The CDR3 has 16 residues. J lost 1 base, V lost 2 bases, and 7 bases had no gene match. Individuals selected for sequencing had exhibited CD8+CD57+ cell expansion on flow cytometry. Among the patients, all had severe acquired aplastic anemia. Blood samples were obtained from patients who had received no prior therapy.

The chain couples TRBV15 to TRBJ2-5; 7 nucleotides align to TRBD2. This TCR was recovered from a human donor with aplastic anemia. The specimen sequenced was sorted CD4+, CD8+, or CD8+CD57+ T cells (not recorded which) from PBMCs. The CDR3 sequence is CATSRLADPIQETQYF. The CDR3 DNA follows: TGTGCCACCAGCAGACTAGCGGACCCTATCCAAGAGACCCAGTACTTC.